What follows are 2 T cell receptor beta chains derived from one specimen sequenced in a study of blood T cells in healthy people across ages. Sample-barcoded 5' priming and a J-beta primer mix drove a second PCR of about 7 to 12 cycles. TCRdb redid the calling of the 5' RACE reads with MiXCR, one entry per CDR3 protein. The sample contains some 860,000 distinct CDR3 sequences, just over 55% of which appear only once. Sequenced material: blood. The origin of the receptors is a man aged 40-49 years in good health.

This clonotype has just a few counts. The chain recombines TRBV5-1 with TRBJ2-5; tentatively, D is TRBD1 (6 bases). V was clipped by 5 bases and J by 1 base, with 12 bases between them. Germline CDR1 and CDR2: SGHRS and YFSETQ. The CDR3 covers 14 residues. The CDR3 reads CASRTGTVQETQYF. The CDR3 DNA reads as TGCGCCAGCAGGACAGGCACGGTCCAAGAGACCCAGTACTTC.

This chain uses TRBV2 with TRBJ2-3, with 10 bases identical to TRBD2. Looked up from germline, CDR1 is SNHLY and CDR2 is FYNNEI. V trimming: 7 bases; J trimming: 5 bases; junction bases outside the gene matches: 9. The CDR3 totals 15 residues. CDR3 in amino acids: CASKQRGGLIDTQYF. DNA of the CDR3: TGTGCCAGCAAACAGCGGGGGGGCCTAATAGATACGCAGTATTTT.